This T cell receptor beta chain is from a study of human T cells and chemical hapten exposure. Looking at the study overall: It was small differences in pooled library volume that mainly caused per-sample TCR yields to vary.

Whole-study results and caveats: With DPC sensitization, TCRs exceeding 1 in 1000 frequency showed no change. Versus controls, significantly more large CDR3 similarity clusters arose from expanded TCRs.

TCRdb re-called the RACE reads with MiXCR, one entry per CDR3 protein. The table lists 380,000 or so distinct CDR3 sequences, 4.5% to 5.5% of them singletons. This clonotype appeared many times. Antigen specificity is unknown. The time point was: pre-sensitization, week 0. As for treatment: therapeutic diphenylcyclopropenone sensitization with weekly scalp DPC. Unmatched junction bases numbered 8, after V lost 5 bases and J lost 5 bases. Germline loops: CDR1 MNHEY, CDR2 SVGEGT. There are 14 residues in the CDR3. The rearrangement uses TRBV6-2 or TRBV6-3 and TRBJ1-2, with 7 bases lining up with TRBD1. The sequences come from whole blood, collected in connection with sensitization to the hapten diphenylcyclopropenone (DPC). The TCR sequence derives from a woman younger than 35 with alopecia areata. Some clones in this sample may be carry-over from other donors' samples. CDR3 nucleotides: TGTGCCAGCAGTCTCCGGGACAGCTCGTATGGCTACACCTTC. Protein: CASSLRDSSYGYTF.